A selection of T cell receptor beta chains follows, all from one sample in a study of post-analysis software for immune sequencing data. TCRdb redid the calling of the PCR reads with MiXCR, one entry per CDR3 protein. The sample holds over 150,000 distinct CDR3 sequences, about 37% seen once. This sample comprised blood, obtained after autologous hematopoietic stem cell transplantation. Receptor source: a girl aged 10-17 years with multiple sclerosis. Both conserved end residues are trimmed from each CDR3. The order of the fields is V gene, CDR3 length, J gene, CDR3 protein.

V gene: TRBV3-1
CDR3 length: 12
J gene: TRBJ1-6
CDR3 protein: ASSGTGDNSPLH

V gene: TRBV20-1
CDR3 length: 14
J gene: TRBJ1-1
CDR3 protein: SARDEATGANTEAF

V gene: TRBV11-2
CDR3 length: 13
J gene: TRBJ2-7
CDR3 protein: ASSLGGPGNYEQY

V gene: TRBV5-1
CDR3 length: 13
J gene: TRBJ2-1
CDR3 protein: ASSLGGLGSHEQF

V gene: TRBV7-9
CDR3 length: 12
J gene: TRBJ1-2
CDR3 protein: ASSLAADTYGYT

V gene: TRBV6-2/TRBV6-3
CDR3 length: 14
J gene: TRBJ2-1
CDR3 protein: ASSPQGREGLFEQF

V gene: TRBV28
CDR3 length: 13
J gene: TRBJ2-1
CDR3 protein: ASLPGQISYNEQF

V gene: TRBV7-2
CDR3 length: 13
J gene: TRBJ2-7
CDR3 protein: ASSLVPQGVYEQY

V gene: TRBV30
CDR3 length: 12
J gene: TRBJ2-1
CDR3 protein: AWSPGTGANEQF

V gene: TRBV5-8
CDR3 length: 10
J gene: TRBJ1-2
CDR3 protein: ASSLLRQSYT

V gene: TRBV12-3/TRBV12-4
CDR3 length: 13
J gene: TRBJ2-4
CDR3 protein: TSTSRQGLEGIQY

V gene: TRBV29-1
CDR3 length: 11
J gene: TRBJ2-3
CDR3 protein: SSLAENTDTQY

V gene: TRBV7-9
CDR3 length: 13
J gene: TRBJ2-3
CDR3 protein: ASSFWGLEADTQY

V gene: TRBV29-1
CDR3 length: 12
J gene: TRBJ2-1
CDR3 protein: SAGGSRSYNEQF

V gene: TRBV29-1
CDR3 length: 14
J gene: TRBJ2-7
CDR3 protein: SVEGRGGQGSYEQY

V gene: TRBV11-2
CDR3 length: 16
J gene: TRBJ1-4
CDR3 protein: ASSLRGGGTGVDEKLF

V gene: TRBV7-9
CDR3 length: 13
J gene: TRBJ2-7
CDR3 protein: ASSLGLQGSYEQY

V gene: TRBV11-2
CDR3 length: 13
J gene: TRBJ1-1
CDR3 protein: ASSVLQGGHTEAF

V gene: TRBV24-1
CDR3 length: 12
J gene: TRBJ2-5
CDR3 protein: ATSPGRASETQY

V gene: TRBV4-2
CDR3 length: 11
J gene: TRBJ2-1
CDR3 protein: ASSTSGRREQF

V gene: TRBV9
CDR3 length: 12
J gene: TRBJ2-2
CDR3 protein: ASSAQGATGERF

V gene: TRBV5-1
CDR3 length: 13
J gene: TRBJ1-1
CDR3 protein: ASSLGRDRGAEAF